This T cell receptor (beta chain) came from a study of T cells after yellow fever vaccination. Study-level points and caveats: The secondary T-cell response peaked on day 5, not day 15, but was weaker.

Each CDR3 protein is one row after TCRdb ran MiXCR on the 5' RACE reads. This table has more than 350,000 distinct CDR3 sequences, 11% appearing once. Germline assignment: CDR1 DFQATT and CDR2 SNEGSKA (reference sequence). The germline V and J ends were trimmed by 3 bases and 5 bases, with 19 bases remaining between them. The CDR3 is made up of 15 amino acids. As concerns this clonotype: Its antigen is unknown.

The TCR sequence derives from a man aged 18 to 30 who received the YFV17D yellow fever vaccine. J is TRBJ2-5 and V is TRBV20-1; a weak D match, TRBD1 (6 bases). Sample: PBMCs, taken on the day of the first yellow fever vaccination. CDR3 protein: CSARVQGASRETQYF. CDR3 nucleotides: TGCAGTGCTAGGGTACAGGGTGCAAGCCGGGAGACCCAGTACTTC.